Each of the 16 T cell receptor beta chains below was sequenced from the same sample in a study of cytomegalovirus exposure and HLA in healthy donors. The protocol was immunoSEQ multiplex PCR, while the TCRdb copy is restricted to in-frame clones and leaves out a portion. The sample holds roughly 200,000 clones, about 89% seen once. Input material: PBMCs. The receptors derive from a man younger than 40 in good health and CMV-seropositive.

V usage is TRBV4-1 and J usage is TRBJ2-5; TRBD2 matches 7 bases. This CDR3 is 16 amino acids long. Germline V lookup: CDR1 MGHRA, CDR2 YSYEKL. The V segment lost 0 bases and the J segment 1 base; nucleotides outside the gene matches: 5. The CDR3 spells CASSQEMAGAQETQYF. As DNA, the CDR3 is TGCGCCAGCAGCCAAGAAATGGCGGGAGCCCAAGAGACCCAGTACTTC.

The CDR3 region is CASSLDLRAQYF. DNA for the CDR3: TGCGCCAGCAGCTTGGACCTACGGGCCCAGTACTTC. V usage is TRBV5-1 and J usage is TRBJ2-5; D unresolved. This CDR3 is built from 12 residues. Germline CDR1 is SGHRS and CDR2 is YFSETQ. V lost 0 bases, J lost 9 bases, and 9 bases lay in between.

The rearrangement uses TRBV4-3 and TRBJ2-1, with D perhaps matching TRBD1 (5 bases). The CDR3 is 13 residues long. Germline loops: CDR1 LGHNA, CDR2 YSLEER. Trimming took 0 bases from V and 12 from J, leaving 12 bases between them. CDR3 sequence: CASSQDGADGQFF. Here the CDR3 DNA reads TGCGCCAGCAGCCAAGATGGGGCGGACGGGCAGTTCTTC.

This chain links TRBV7-9 with TRBJ2-3, with D possibly called TRBD1 or TRBD2 (5 bases each). This CDR3 comprises 14 residues. V lost 6 bases and J lost 2, with 12 bases in between. Germline-derived CDR1 and CDR2 are SEHNR and FQNEAQ (reference sequence). For the CDR3, the DNA is TGTGCCAGCAGATTACGGGGCTACACAGATACGCAGTATTTT. This translates into CASRLRGYTDTQYF.

V usage is TRBV6-5 and J usage is TRBJ2-3; a possible D gene is TRBD2 (5 bases). Germline values: CDR1 MNHEY, CDR2 SVGAGI. The V and J ends lost 5 bases and 7 bases respectively, with 16 bases between them. This CDR3 has 14 amino acids. Here the CDR3 reads CASSPGVLFHTQYF. Here the CDR3 DNA reads TGTGCCAGCAGTCCCGGGGTGTTGTTCCATACGCAGTATTTT.

This clone was counted ten times or more. The rearrangement uses TRBV7-8 and TRBJ2-7; TRBD1 aligns across 9 bases. This CDR3 spans 15 amino acids. V shed 5 bases and J 0 bases; nucleotides not matched to a gene: 5. Germline V gene data show CDR1 as SGHVS and CDR2 as FQNEAQ. This CDR3 is CASSEGQGPSYEQYF. The CDR3 nucleotides are TGTGCCAGCAGCGAGGGACAGGGTCCCTCCTACGAGCAGTACTTC.

The rearrangement joins TRBV27 to TRBJ2-7; D assignment may be TRBD1 or TRBD2 (5 bases each). The CDR3 has 14 residues. Germline V gene sequence: CDR1 MNHEY, CDR2 SMNVEV (reference sequence). The V and J ends lost 8 bases and 3 bases respectively, with 17 bases between them. Written as DNA, the CDR3 is TGTGCCAGCGGGGGAATGGGAACTCTCTACGAGCAGTACTTC. Translated: CASGGMGTLYEQYF.

This clone has only one observation. The J gene is TRBJ2-1, the V gene TRBV29-1; D is possibly TRBD1 (6 bases). CDR1 is SQVTM and CDR2 is ANQGSEA in the germline V gene. The CDR3 is 14 residues long. V shed 4 bases and J shed 2 bases, with 12 bases lying between them. DNA of the CDR3: TGCAGCGTTGCAGGGGCCCCAACCTACAATGAGCAGTTCTTC. Amino acid sequence: CSVAGAPTYNEQFF.

Points on this clone: Other DNA variants within this sample encode the same CDR3. V gene TRBV29-1 combines with J gene TRBJ1-1, with D tentatively TRBD1 (6 bases). The germline V gene encodes CDR1 SQVTM and CDR2 ANQGSEA. This CDR3 region has 12 residues. V was pared by 4 bases and J by 5 bases, with 11 bases between. For the CDR3, the DNA is TGCAGCGTTGGGGGGCCGAGGACTGAAGCTTTCTTT. Translated, it gives CSVGGPRTEAFF.

The rearrangement uses TRBV5-6 and TRBJ2-7, with D possibly TRBD1 on 5 matching bases. Trimming removed 1 base at V and 3 bases at J, with 14 bases between. The CDR3 is made up of 15 amino acids. The germline V gene has CDR1 SGHDT and CDR2 YYEEEE. CDR3: CASSLNARADYEQYF. CDR3 coding DNA: TGTGCCAGCAGCTTGAATGCCAGGGCCGACTACGAGCAGTACTTC.

This clone has just one count. The chain uses TRBV7-2 and TRBJ2-1; 8 positions match TRBD2. The CDR3 is made up of 16 amino acids. Germline V lookup: CDR1 SGHTA, CDR2 FQGNSA. Losses at the gene ends were 1 base for V and 7 bases for J; bases not matched to a gene: 9. The CDR3 nucleotides are TGTGCCAGCAGCTTAGTGCCCAGCGGGAGAGGGAATGAGCAGTTCTTC. The encoded protein is CASSLVPSGRGNEQFF.

The V call is TRBV27, the J call TRBJ1-2; no firm D call. Germline V gives CDR1 MNHEY, CDR2 SMNVEV (reference sequence). V was pared by 5 bases and J by 0 bases, with 16 bases between. The CDR3 is 16 residues long. This CDR3 reads CASSNYPDVANYGYTF. Written as DNA, the CDR3 is TGTGCCAGCAGTAACTACCCGGACGTAGCTAACTATGGCTACACCTTC.

The CDR3 nucleotides read TGTGCCAGCAGTGAGCTGGGGGCCCACGAGCAGTACTTC. Translation gives CASSELGAHEQYF. This rearrangement joins TRBV6-1 to TRBJ2-7; D may be TRBD1 (6 bases). The V end lost 3 bases, the J end lost 5 bases, and 11 bases lay between the germline ends. The germline gives CDR1 MNHNS, CDR2 SASEGT. The CDR3 is 13 residues long.

V usage is TRBV19 and J usage is TRBJ1-1; tentatively, D is TRBD1 (5 bases). Looked up from germline, CDR1 is LNHDA and CDR2 is SQIVND (reference sequence). The CDR3 extends over 16 amino acids. V was cut by 6 bases and J by 1 base, with 18 bases left in between. The CDR3 sequence is CASRDRGGVQNTEAFF. CDR3 nucleotide sequence: TGTGCCAGTAGAGATAGGGGTGGGGTCCAGAACACTGAAGCTTTCTTT.

The CDR3, as DNA: TGCGCCAGCAGCCCCGCGCCGATGGGGGCGAACACTGAAGCTTTCTTT. Amino acids: CASSPAPMGANTEAFF. The chain has TRBV5-1 and TRBJ1-1, with D maybe TRBD1 (6 bases). CDR1 is SGHRS and CDR2 is YFSETQ in the germline V gene. This CDR3 contains 16 residues. V was shortened by 4 bases and J by 1 base, with 17 bases between the two germline ends.

V and J are TRBV15 and TRBJ2-2, with 8 bases that match TRBD1. V dropped 6 bases and J dropped 5; count of bases not matched to a gene: 5. In germline, CDR1 is LNHNV, CDR2 YYDKDF (reference sequence). This CDR3 has 14 amino acids. The CDR3 bases are TGTGCCACCAGGTACCGACAGGGGACCGGGGAGCTGTTTTTT. Translation: CATRYRQGTGELFF.